This entry is about one T cell receptor beta chain. This sample was taken from a study of T cells expressing NK-cell markers. The wider study: Sorted CD3+CD56+NKG2C+, CD3+CD56+NKG2C- and CD3+CD56-NKG2C+ T cells provided the TCR beta repertoires.

What made the TCR beta cDNA was 5'RACE template switching with UMIs. TCRdb re-called the 5' RACE reads, yielding one record per CDR3 amino acid sequence without DNA. This repertoire includes about 170,000 distinct CDR3 sequences. The CDR3 spans 15 residues. Per the germline V gene, CDR1 is SNHLY and CDR2 is FYNNEI. This clonotype originated in a man aged 18 to 69 in good health. The sequencing sample was made of blood T cells: a sorted CD56 or NKG2C T cell subset, CD4+ or CD8+ T cells, or bulk PBMC T cells (not recorded which). This chain connects TRBV2 to TRBJ1-4; without DNA, the TCRdb call of TRBD1 cannot be checked. The CDR3 loop is CASSDSGMDREKLFF.